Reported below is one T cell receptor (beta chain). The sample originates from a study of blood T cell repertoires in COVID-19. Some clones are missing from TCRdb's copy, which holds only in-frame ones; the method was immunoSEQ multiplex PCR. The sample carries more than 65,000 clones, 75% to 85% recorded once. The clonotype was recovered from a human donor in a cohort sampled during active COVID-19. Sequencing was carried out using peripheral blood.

The CDR3 bases are TGTGCCAGCAGCTTGAATTCCAGAACCAACTATGGCTACACCTTC. Translated: CASSLNSRTNYGYTF. The V gene is TRBV5-6, the J gene TRBJ1-2; D unresolved. The germline V gene has CDR1 SGHDT and CDR2 YYEEEE. CDR3 length: 15 amino acids. The ends were cut back, 1 base at V and 2 bases at J, with 12 bases in the middle.